This T cell receptor beta chain originates from a study of T cells in tuberculosis. About the research overall: Blood was taken before or within 7 days of anti-tuberculosis therapy. Study-level points and caveats: GMM-specific TCRs were nearer to active tuberculosis alpha repertoires, suggesting expansion.

The CDR3 runs to 14 residues. Trimming cost V 5 bases and J 5 bases, with 12 bases left between them. Germline V gives CDR1 SNHLY, CDR2 FYNNEI. As to time point: new active TB diagnosis, blood taken before or within 7 days of starting treatment. Method: immunoSEQ multiplex PCR; TCRdb's copy keeps in-frame clones and lacks some. Found here are 31,000 or so clones, 86% of them singletons; the top ten hold 4% to 6.5%. A remark on this clone: Its target is not known.

The material was PBMCs, obtained at tuberculosis diagnosis. The TCR sequence derives from an adult with tuberculosis. The chain recombines TRBV2 with TRBJ2-2; D is ambiguous. DNA of the CDR3: TGTGCCAGCAGTTTTGGCCCCGGGACCGGGGAGCTGTTTTTT. This translates into CASSFGPGTGELFF.